Reported below is one TCR beta chain. This sample stems from a study of technical replicates of blood from a few donors. Measured with immunoSEQ multiplex PCR; TCRdb has only the in-frame clones, and not every one. The sample contains 85,000 to 100,000 clones, around 94% of which appear only once. The ends lost 6 bases at V and 10 bases at J; junction bases unmatched: 8. From germline, CDR1 is MNHEY and CDR2 SVGAGI. CDR3 size: 14 residues. The receptor was isolated from a human donor in good health. J is TRBJ1-6 and V is TRBV6-5, with TRBD1 identical over 8 bases. The sample taken for sequencing was T cells isolated from PBMCs. CDR3 region: CASRLDREYSPLHF. CDR3 nucleotide sequence: TGTGCCAGCAGACTGGACAGGGAATACTCACCCCTCCACTTT.